A single sample is the source of the 12 T cell receptor beta chains below, sequenced in a study of CD8 T cells in Susac syndrome. The RNA, about 0.45 to 1 ug, was put through reverse transcription using random hexamers. TCRdb reprocessed the immunoSEQ multiplex PCR reads with MiXCR, giving one entry per CDR3 protein. The sample shows about 200,000 distinct CDR3 sequences, 85% to 95% of them seen only once. Sequenced: CD4+ T cells from PBMCs. Receptors originate from a human donor with multiple sclerosis.

The gene calls are TRBV29-1 and TRBJ1-1; D unresolved. The CDR3 extends over 12 amino acids. The germline V gene has CDR1 SQVTM and CDR2 ANQGSEA. V dropped 6 bases and J dropped 0 bases, with 8 bases sitting between them. The CDR3 sequence: CSVSHMNTEAFF. The DNA of the CDR3 is TGCAGCGTGAGTCACATGAACACTGAAGCTTTCTTT.

The chain carries TRBV7-3 and TRBJ2-2, with TRBD1 as a possible D gene (5 bases). Germline values: CDR1 SGHTA, CDR2 FQGTGA. V lost 5 bases and J 0 bases, leaving 10 bases between the germline ends. The CDR3 is 15 residues long. The CDR3 sequence is CASSPGQANTGELFF. DNA for the CDR3: TGTGCCAGCAGCCCTGGACAAGCGAACACCGGGGAGCTGTTTTTT.

V gene TRBV5-6 combines with J gene TRBJ2-4, with D possibly matching TRBD2 (5 bases). From germline, CDR1 is SGHDT and CDR2 YYEEEE. V gave up 0 bases and J gave up 15 bases, with 10 bases separating them. CDR3 length: 11 residues. The CDR3 DNA reads TGTGCCAGCAGCTTGGGGGCGCGGGCGTACTTC. Protein product: CASSLGARAYF. The whole variable domain, filled in from reference TRBV5-6 and TRBJ2-4, reads DAGVTQSPTHLIKTRGQQVTLRCSPKSGHDTVSWYQQALGQGPQFIFQYYEEEERQRGNFPDRFSGHQFPNYSSELNVNALLLGDSALYLCASSLGARAYFGAGTRLSVL.

The chain carries TRBV12-3 or TRBV12-4 and TRBJ1-3; D perhaps matches TRBD1 (5 bases). Trimming cost V 7 bases and J 3 bases, with 19 bases left between them. The CDR3 contains 16 residues. CDR3 sequence (DNA): TGTGCCAGCACCCCAGGGTCGGTGAGTGGTGGAAACACCATATATTTT. It translates to CASTPGSVSGGNTIYF.

This clonotype appeared once. This chain joins TRBV4-1 and TRBJ1-5; the D is unclear. Germline V CDR1 and CDR2: MGHRA, YSYEKL. V lost 0 bases and J lost 4, with 4 bases in between. This CDR3 region has 13 residues. As DNA, the CDR3 is TGCGCCAGCAGCCAAGAGTCGAATCAGCCCCAGCATTTT. The encoded protein is CASSQESNQPQHF.

The CDR3 reads CSVDGDGPSYNEQFF. The DNA for the CDR3 is TGCAGCGTTGATGGGGATGGTCCAAGTTACAATGAGCAGTTCTTC. The chain carries TRBV29-1 and TRBJ2-1; D not resolved. The germline V gene has CDR1 SQVTM and CDR2 ANQGSEA. The length of the CDR3 is 15 residues. V lost 3 bases to trimming and J lost 4 bases, with 16 bases between them.

A single count supports this clonotype. The V call is TRBV12-3 or TRBV12-4, the J call TRBJ1-1; possibly TRBD1 for D (6 bases). This CDR3 has 15 residues. Trimming pared 6 bases from V and 1 base from J, leaving 15 bases between. CDR3 in amino acids: CASSPGYRENTEAFF. CDR3 DNA: TGTGCCAGCAGCCCCGGATACAGGGAGAACACTGAAGCTTTCTTT.

The rearrangement uses TRBV3-1 and TRBJ1-3; 7 nucleotides align to TRBD1. The V gene end was trimmed by 4 bases and the J gene end by 8 bases; junction bases not matched to a gene: 8. Germline V lookup: CDR1 LGHDT, CDR2 YNNKEL (reference sequence). This CDR3 contains 14 residues. CDR3 DNA: TGTGCCAGCAGCCTGCAGACAGGGCGGGACACCATATATTTT. This codes for CASSLQTGRDTIYF.

The chain recombines TRBV20-1 with TRBJ2-7; no reliable D call. This CDR3 comprises 12 residues. Germline loops: CDR1 DFQATT, CDR2 SNEGSKA (reference sequence). V gave up 6 bases and J gave up 3 bases, with 12 bases separating them. The CDR3 sequence: CSAQIWDYEQYF. The CDR3 DNA sequence: TGCAGTGCCCAAATTTGGGACTACGAGCAGTACTTC.

The rearrangement links TRBV12-3 or TRBV12-4 to TRBJ2-2; D not resolved. Trimming left V 7 bases short and J 7 bases short, with 19 bases between. CDR3 size: 15 residues. This CDR3 is CASTPYGQRIGELFF. Here the CDR3 DNA reads TGTGCCAGCACCCCCTACGGCCAGAGGATCGGGGAGCTGTTTTTT.

The gene calls are TRBV7-9 and TRBJ2-7, with D unclear. Trimming left V 4 bases short and J 3 bases short, with 13 bases between. Germline V gene data show CDR1 as SEHNR and CDR2 as FQNEAQ (reference sequence). There are 14 residues in the CDR3. DNA for the CDR3: TGTGCCAGCAGCTCCAACGTGCCGCTCTACGAGCAGTACTTC. This translates into CASSSNVPLYEQYF.

The chain links TRBV9 to TRBJ2-5, with 7 positions matching TRBD1. The CDR3 has 15 residues. Trimming cost V 4 bases and J 5 bases; bases outside gene matches: 11. Germline V gives CDR1 SGDLS, CDR2 YYNGEE. CDR3 bases: TGTGCCAGCAGCCCACGACAGGGAGAGAGGGAGACCCAGTACTTC. Encoded protein: CASSPRQGERETQYF.